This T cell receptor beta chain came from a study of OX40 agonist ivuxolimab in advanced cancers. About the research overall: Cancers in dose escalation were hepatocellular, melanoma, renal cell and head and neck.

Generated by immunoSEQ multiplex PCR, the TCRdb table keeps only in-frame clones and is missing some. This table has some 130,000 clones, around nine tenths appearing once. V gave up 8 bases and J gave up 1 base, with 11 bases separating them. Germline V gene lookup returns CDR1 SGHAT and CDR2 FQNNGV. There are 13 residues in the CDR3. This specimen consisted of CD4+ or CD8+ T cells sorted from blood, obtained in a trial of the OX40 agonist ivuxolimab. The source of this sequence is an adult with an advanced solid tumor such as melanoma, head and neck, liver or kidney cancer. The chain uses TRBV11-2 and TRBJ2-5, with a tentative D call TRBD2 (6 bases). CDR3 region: CASAGQFQETQYF. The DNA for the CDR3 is TGTGCCAGCGCGGGGCAGTTCCAAGAGACCCAGTACTTC.